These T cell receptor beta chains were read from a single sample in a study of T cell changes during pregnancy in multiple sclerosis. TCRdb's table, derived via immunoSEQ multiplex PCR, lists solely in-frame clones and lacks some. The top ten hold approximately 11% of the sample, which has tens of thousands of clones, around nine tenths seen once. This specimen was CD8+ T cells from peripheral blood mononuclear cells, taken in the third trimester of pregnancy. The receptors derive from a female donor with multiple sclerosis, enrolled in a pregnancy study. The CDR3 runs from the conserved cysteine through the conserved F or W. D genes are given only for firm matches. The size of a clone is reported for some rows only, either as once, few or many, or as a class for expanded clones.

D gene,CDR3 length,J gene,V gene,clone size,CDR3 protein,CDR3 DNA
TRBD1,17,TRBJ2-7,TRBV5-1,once,CASSFPKGTQGGDEQYF,TGCGCCAGCAGCTTCCCGAAGGGCACACAGGGGGGAGACGAGCAGTACTTC
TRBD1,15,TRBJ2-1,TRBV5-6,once,CASSPTGTGGYEQFF,TGTGCCAGCAGCCCAACCGGGACAGGGGGGTATGAGCAGTTCTTC
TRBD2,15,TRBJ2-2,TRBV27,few,CASSLTPGRAGELFF,TGTGCCAGCAGTTTAACCCCGGGGAGGGCCGGGGAGCTGTTTTTT
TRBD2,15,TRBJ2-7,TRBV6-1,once,CASSEGLAEYYEQYF,TGTGCCAGCAGTGAAGGACTAGCGGAGTACTACGAGCAGTACTTC
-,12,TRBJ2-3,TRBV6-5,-,CASRRGSHTQYF,TGTGCCAGCAGAAGGGGGTCACATACGCAGTATTTT
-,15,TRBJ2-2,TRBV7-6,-,CASSDRAGDTGELFF,TGTGCCAGCAGCGATCGGGCAGGGGACACCGGGGAGCTGTTTTTT
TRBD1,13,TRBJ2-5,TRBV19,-,CASHGQGRETQYF,TGTGCCAGCCACGGACAGGGGCGGGAGACCCAGTACTTC
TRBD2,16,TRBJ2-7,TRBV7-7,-,CASSASLAGQTGEQYF,TGTGCCAGCAGCGCCTCACTAGCGGGACAGACGGGGGAGCAGTACTTC
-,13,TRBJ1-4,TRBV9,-,CASSVDENEKLFF,TGTGCCAGCAGCGTAGACGAGAATGAAAAACTGTTTTTT
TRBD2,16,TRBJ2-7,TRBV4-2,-,CASSQDVGGGSYEQYF,TGTGCCAGCAGCCAGGATGTTGGCGGGGGCTCCTACGAGCAGTACTTC
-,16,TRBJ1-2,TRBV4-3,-,CASSQDRGGANYGYTF,TGCGCCAGCAGCCAAGATCGGGGGGGCGCAAACTATGGCTACACCTTC
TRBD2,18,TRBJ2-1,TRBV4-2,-,CASSQEGGMAASYNEQFF,TGTGCCAGCAGCCAAGAGGGAGGGATGGCGGCCTCCTACAATGAGCAGTTCTTC
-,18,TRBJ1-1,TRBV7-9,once,CASSTLIVRDTSNTEAFF,TGTGCCAGCAGCACATTAATTGTCCGGGACACCTCGAACACTGAAGCTTTCTTT
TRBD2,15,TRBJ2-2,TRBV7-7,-,CASSFGTSAAGELFF,TGTGCCAGCAGCTTCGGGACTAGCGCCGCCGGGGAGCTGTTTTTT
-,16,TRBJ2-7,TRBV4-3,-,CASSTDRSGGFYEQYF,TGCGCCAGCAGCACAGACAGGTCTGGGGGCTTTTACGAGCAGTACTTC
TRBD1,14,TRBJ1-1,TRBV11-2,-,CASSLGTGVTEAFF,TGTGCCAGCAGCTTAGGGACAGGGGTCACTGAAGCTTTCTTT
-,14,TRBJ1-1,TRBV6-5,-,CASSLRDINTEAFF,TGTGCCAGCAGTTTAAGGGACATCAACACTGAAGCTTTCTTT
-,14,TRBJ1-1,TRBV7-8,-,CASSLGGLGTEAFF,TGTGCCAGCAGCTTAGGAGGCTTGGGCACTGAAGCTTTCTTT
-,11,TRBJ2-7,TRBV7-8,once,CASSTGYEQYF,TGTGCCAGCAGCACGGGGTACGAGCAGTACTTC
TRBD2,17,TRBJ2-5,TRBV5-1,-,CASSLGPDGLAGGPQYF,TGCGCCAGCAGCTTGGGGCCCGACGGACTAGCGGGAGGGCCCCAGTACTTC
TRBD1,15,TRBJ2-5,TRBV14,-,CASSRQGAFSETQYF,TGTGCCAGCAGCCGACAGGGGGCTTTCTCTGAGACCCAGTACTTC
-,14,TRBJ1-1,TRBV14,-,CASSQSITSTEAFF,TGTGCCAGCAGCCAATCGATCACGAGCACTGAAGCTTTCTTT
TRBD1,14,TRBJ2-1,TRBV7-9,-,CASTRTGEGGEQFF,TGTGCCAGCACCCGGACAGGGGAGGGTGGTGAGCAGTTCTTC
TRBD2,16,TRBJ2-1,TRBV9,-,CASSVGASGGAGEQFF,TGTGCCAGCAGCGTAGGGGCTAGCGGGGGGGCAGGTGAGCAGTTCTTC
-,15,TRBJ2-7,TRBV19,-,CASTPGSGSSYEQYF,TGTGCCAGTACCCCGGGCAGCGGGTCCTCCTACGAGCAGTACTTC
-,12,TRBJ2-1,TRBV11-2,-,CASSSSVDEQFF,TGTGCCAGCAGCTCTTCGGTCGATGAGCAGTTCTTC
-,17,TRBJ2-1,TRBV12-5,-,CASGLLPSGSPNNEQFF,TGTGCTAGTGGTTTACTCCCTTCGGGGTCTCCGAACAATGAGCAGTTCTTC
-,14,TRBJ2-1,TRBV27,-,CASSFWQAYNEQFF,TGTGCCAGCAGTTTCTGGCAGGCCTACAATGAGCAGTTCTTC
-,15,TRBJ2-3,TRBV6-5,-,CASSPGRSSTDTQYF,TGTGCCAGCAGTCCAGGGCGGTCTAGCACAGATACGCAGTATTTT
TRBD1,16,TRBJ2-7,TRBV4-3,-,CASSQDRDSSTYEQYF,TGCGCCAGCAGCCAAGATAGGGACAGCTCAACCTACGAGCAGTACTTC
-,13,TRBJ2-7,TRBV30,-,CAWSGGLGYEQYF,TGTGCCTGGAGCGGAGGGTTAGGCTACGAGCAGTACTTC
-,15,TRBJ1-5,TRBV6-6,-,CASSPRGDGLEPQHF,TGTGCCAGCAGCCCCAGGGGTGACGGTTTAGAGCCCCAGCATTTT
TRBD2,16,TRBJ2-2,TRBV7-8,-,CASSFLSGVNTGELFF,TGTGCCAGCAGCTTCCTTAGCGGGGTTAACACCGGGGAGCTGTTTTTT
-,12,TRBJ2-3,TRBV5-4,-,CASSLGIDTQYF,TGTGCCAGCAGCTTGGGTATAGATACGCAGTATTTT
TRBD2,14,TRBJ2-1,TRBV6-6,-,CASRGFGRVNEQFF,TGTGCCAGCCGGGGCTTCGGGAGGGTGAATGAGCAGTTCTTC
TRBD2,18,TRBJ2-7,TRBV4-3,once,CASSQDWASGGAVYEQYF,TGCGCCAGCAGCCAAGATTGGGCTAGCGGGGGGGCGGTCTACGAGCAGTACTTC
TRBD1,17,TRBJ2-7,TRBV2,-,CASSASEGQPFTYEQYF,TGTGCCAGCAGTGCTTCAGAGGGACAGCCCTTCACCTACGAGCAGTACTTC
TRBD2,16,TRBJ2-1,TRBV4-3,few,CASSQDTSGGYNEQFF,TGCGCCAGCAGCCAAGATACCAGCGGGGGGTACAATGAGCAGTTCTTC
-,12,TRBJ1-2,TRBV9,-,CASSLWTEGYTF,TGTGCCAGCAGCCTTTGGACAGAGGGCTACACCTTC
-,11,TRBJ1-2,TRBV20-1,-,CSARPRFGYTF,TGCAGTGCTAGACCCAGGTTTGGCTACACCTTC
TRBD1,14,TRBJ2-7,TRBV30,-,CAWSSGTGDYEQYF,TGTGCCTGGAGTTCCGGGACAGGGGACTACGAGCAGTACTTC
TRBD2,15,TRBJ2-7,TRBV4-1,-,CASSYMKGLVYEQYF,TGCGCCAGCAGCTATATGAAAGGACTAGTCTACGAGCAGTACTTC
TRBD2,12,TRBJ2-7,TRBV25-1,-,CASSEWGGGQYF,TGTGCCAGCAGTGAATGGGGGGGAGGACAGTACTTC
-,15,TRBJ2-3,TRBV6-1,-,CASSEAKGGTDTQYF,TGTGCCAGCAGTGAAGCGAAGGGGGGCACAGATACGCAGTATTTT
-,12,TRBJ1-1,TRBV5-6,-,CASSLYTTEAFF,TGTGCCAGCAGCTTGTACACCACTGAAGCTTTCTTT
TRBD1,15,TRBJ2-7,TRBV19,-,CASSPLGDSSYEQYF,TGTGCCAGTAGTCCCCTAGGGGACAGCTCCTACGAGCAGTACTTC
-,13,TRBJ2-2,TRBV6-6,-,CAVAGANTGELFF,TGTGCAGTCGCCGGGGCGAACACCGGGGAGCTGTTTTTT
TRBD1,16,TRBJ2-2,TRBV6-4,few,CASSDLGQGNTGELFF,TGTGCCAGCAGTGACTTGGGACAGGGAAACACCGGGGAGCTGTTTTTT
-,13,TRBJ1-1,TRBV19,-,CASSISVVTEAFF,TGTGCCAGTAGTATCTCGGTAGTCACTGAAGCTTTCTTT
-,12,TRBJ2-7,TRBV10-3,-,CAISESDYEQYF,TGTGCCATCAGTGAATCAGATTACGAGCAGTACTTC
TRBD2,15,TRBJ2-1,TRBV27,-,CASRELAGGPNEQFF,TGTGCCAGCAGAGAACTAGCGGGAGGGCCGAATGAGCAGTTCTTC
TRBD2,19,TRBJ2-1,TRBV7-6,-,CASSSASLGLGSSYNEQFF,TGTGCCAGCAGCTCCGCATCGTTGGGACTAGGAAGCTCCTACAATGAGCAGTTCTTC
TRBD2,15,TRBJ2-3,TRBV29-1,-,CSAPRGGQGTDTQYF,TGCAGCGCCCCCCGGGGAGGGCAGGGCACAGATACGCAGTATTTT
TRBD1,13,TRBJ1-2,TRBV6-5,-,CASSPGTGYGYTF,TGTGCCAGCAGCCCAGGGACAGGGTATGGCTACACCTTC
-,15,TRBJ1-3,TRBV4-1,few,CASSQDRQPGNTIYF,TGCGCCAGCAGCCAAGATCGACAGCCTGGAAACACCATATATTTT
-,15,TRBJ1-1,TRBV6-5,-,CASRNREVINTEAFF,TGTGCCAGCAGAAACCGCGAAGTGATAAACACTGAAGCTTTCTTT
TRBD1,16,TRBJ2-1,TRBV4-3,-,CASSQDSGGAYNEQFF,TGCGCCAGCAGCCAAGATTCAGGGGGCGCCTACAATGAGCAGTTCTTC
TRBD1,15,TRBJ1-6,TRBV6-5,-,CASSWGQGANSPLHF,TGTGCCAGCAGTTGGGGACAGGGGGCTAATTCACCCCTCCACTTT
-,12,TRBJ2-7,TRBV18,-,CASSRDNYEQYF,TGTGCCAGCTCCCGCGACAACTACGAGCAGTACTTC